The 8 T cell receptor beta chains in this list originate from one sample, sequenced in a study of blood T cell repertoires in COVID-19. Profiled with immunoSEQ multiplex PCR; TCRdb holds only in-frame clones, not every one. The sample shows fewer than 350,000 clones, approximately 90% of them seen only once. Sequencing was done on a sample of PBMCs or T cells enriched from blood (not recorded which). The receptors here all came from a woman in her fifties or sixties in a cohort exposed to, infected with or recovered from COVID-19 (not recorded which).

The chain is built from TRBV12-5 and TRBJ2-2; 13 bases fit TRBD2. V trimming: 6 bases; J trimming: 7 bases; junction bases outside the gene matches: 8. Germline CDR1 reads LGHNT; CDR2 reads FRNRAP. The CDR3 loop spans 16 amino acids. CDR3 sequence (DNA): TGTGCTAGTGGCCTGACTAGCGGGGGGTTCGTCGGGGAGCTGTTTTTT. Encoded protein: CASGLTSGGFVGELFF. The whole variable domain, filled in from reference TRBV12-5 and TRBJ2-2, reads DARVTQTPRHKVTEMGQEVTMRCQPILGHNTVFWYRQTMMQGLELLAYFRNRAPLDDSGMPKDRFSAEMPDATLATLKIQPSEPRDSAVYFCASGLTSGGFVGELFFGEGSRLTVL.

V usage is TRBV19 and J usage is TRBJ2-7; 11 bases are shared with TRBD1. This CDR3 has 13 residues. CDR1 is LNHDA, CDR2 SQIVND, per germline (reference sequence). V gave up 10 bases and J gave up 2 bases; unmatched junction bases: 4. The CDR3 protein is CATRDRGTYEQYF. The CDR3 nucleotides are TGTGCCACCAGGGACAGGGGGACCTACGAGCAGTACTTC.

The chain has TRBV10-3 and TRBJ1-5, with D possibly TRBD1 on 5 matching bases. The length of the CDR3 is 13 residues. Germline lookup yields CDR1 ENHRY and CDR2 SYGVKD. The V and J ends lost 7 bases and 3 bases respectively, with 10 bases between them. As DNA, the CDR3 is TGTGCCATCACGGCAGGGTTCAATCAGCCCCAGCATTTT. The encoded protein is CAITAGFNQPQHF.

J is TRBJ2-5 and V is TRBV6-5, with D uncertain. This CDR3 is built from 15 residues. V lost 5 bases to trimming and J lost 2 bases, with 15 bases between them. Germline CDR1 MNHEY, CDR2 SVGAGI. DNA for the CDR3: TGTGCCAGCAGTCCGTTCACGAGAGATCAAGAGACCCAGTACTTC. Protein product: CASSPFTRDQETQYF.

The V call is TRBV2, the J call TRBJ1-6; possible D gene TRBD1, 5 bases. The CDR3 loop spans 17 amino acids. Trimming stripped 5 bases from V and 0 bases from J, with 14 bases between. The germline V gene has CDR1 SNHLY and CDR2 FYNNEI. The CDR3 sequence: CASSSPGGSSYNSPLHF. As DNA, the CDR3 is TGTGCCAGCAGTTCGCCCGGGGGGAGCTCCTATAATTCACCCCTCCACTTT.

The chain recombines TRBV5-1 with TRBJ2-5; D perhaps matches TRBD1 (6 bases). V lost 4 bases and J 1 base, leaving 11 bases between the germline ends. CDR3 length: 14 residues. CDR1 is SGHRS and CDR2 is YFSETQ in the germline V gene. The CDR3: CASSVRQAQETQYF. The DNA of the CDR3 is TGCGCCAGCAGCGTAAGACAGGCCCAAGAGACCCAGTACTTC.

This chain links TRBV5-1 with TRBJ2-7, with 7 bases identical to TRBD2. J lost 3 bases, V lost 6 bases, and 0 bases had no gene match. The CDR3 totals 11 residues. Germline V gene lookup returns CDR1 SGHRS and CDR2 YFSETQ. This chain's CDR3 is CASKRGYEQYF. The CDR3, as DNA: TGCGCCAGCAAGCGGGGCTACGAGCAGTACTTC. Supplemented by reference TRBV5-1 and TRBJ2-7, the full variable domain reads KAGVTQTPRYLIKTRGQQVTLSCSPISGHRSVSWYQQTPGQGLQFLFEYFSETQRNKGNFPGRFSGRQFSNSRSEMNVSTLELGDSALYLCASKRGYEQYFGPGTRLTVT.

Concerning this clone itself: This same CDR3 is encoded by further DNA sequences in the sample. J is TRBJ1-4 and V is TRBV28; 9 bases are shared with TRBD1. V lost 5 bases and J lost 7; bases outside the gene matches: 8. Germline CDR1 reads MDHEN; CDR2 reads SYDVKM. This CDR3 has 15 amino acids. CDR3 sequence reads: CASSRTGTGREKLFF. The CDR3 nucleotides read TGTGCCAGCAGTCGGACCGGGACAGGGCGTGAAAAACTGTTTTTT.